The entry below gives a single TCR beta chain sequence along with its context. This PCR relied on a set of 60 Vbeta primers and 13 Jbeta primers. Produced via immunoSEQ multiplex PCR; TCRdb's table is partial and in-frame only. This sample has 150,000 to 200,000 clones, with about four fifths found just once. Germline lookup yields CDR1 MNHNS and CDR2 SASEGT. Trimming stripped 6 bases from V and 2 bases from J, with 11 bases between. This CDR3 has 13 amino acids. These data belong to a study of cytomegalovirus exposure and HLA in healthy donors. Sequencing input: PBMCs. V usage is TRBV6-1 and J usage is TRBJ2-7, with D maybe TRBD1 (6 bases). The source is a female donor in good health and CMV-seronegative. CDR3 nucleotides: TGTGCCAGCAGCCGGGACACCACCTACGAGCAGTACTTC. It yields the protein CASSRDTTYEQYF.